The rows below give T cell receptor beta chains drawn from one sample of a study of blood T cell repertoires in COVID-19. Using immunoSEQ multiplex PCR, the repertoire was profiled, and TCRdb retains in-frame clones only, with some absent. The sample includes about 280,000 clones, roughly 80% of them seen just once. Material: PBMCs or T cells enriched from blood (not recorded which). The origin of the receptors is a man aged 35 to 55 who had been exposed to COVID-19. CDR3s include the opening cysteine and the closing phenylalanine or tryptophan. A D gene is named only where the DNA matches it firmly. Size is stated for part of the rows, as once, few or many counts, or as a class when the clone is expanded.

J	V	size	D	CDR3	DNA
TRBJ1-5	TRBV6-1	-	-	CASSELTPGSAQHF	TGTGCCAGCAGTGAATTAACACCAGGATCAGCCCAGCATTTT
TRBJ1-1	TRBV10-1	-	-	CASRLNRQAEAFF	TGCGCCAGCAGGCTAAATCGGCAGGCTGAAGCTTTCTTT
TRBJ1-2	TRBV27	once	-	CASSLSTAYGYTF	TGTGCCAGCAGTTTATCGACTGCCTATGGCTACACCTTC
TRBJ2-3	TRBV27	-	TRBD2	CASEPLAGSTDTQYF	TGTGCCAGCGAACCCTTAGCGGGTAGCACAGATACGCAGTATTTT
TRBJ2-7	TRBV7-6	-	-	CASSLGARGTSSHEQYF	TGTGCCAGCAGCTTAGGAGCTCGGGGTACTAGTTCGCACGAGCAGTACTTC
TRBJ2-7	TRBV30	-	-	CACGEVSYEQYF	TGTGCCTGCGGGGAGGTATCCTACGAGCAGTACTTC
TRBJ2-3	TRBV1	-	-	CTSSQAASSGRFGRPTDTQYF	TGCACCAGCAGCCAAGCTGCTTCTAGCGGGAGATTCGGGCGGCCCACAGATACGCAGTATTTT
TRBJ2-7	TRBV6-5	once	-	CASLGVIPSYEQYF	TGTGCCAGTTTAGGGGTTATCCCCTCCTACGAGCAGTACTTC
TRBJ2-1	TRBV11-1	-	-	CASTLLEGGYEQFF	TGTGCCAGCACCCTTCTCGAGGGTGGATATGAGCAGTTCTTC
TRBJ2-5	TRBV10-3	-	TRBD2	CAISRGEETQYF	TGTGCCATCAGCCGGGGGGAAGAGACCCAGTACTTC
TRBJ2-7	TRBV6-2/TRBV6-3	-	TRBD1	CASSWTGRGYEQYF	TGTGCCAGCAGTTGGACAGGGCGAGGCTACGAGCAGTACTTC
TRBJ1-4	TRBV10-3	-	-	CAISESVLRAGLEKLFF	TGTGCCATCAGTGAGTCGGTCCTGAGGGCGGGGTTGGAAAAACTGTTTTTT
TRBJ2-1	TRBV11-3	-	TRBD2	CASSLTSGGYNEQFF	TGTGCCAGCAGCTTAACTAGCGGGGGTTACAATGAGCAGTTCTTC
TRBJ1-1	TRBV5-6	-	TRBD1	CASSLIGQGNTEAFF	TGTGCCAGCAGCTTGATAGGACAGGGTAACACTGAAGCTTTCTTT
TRBJ1-2	TRBV7-9	-	-	CASNQNNQVRVDGYTF	TGTGCCAGCAACCAGAACAATCAAGTCAGGGTAGATGGCTACACCTTC
TRBJ2-7	TRBV9	-	TRBD2	CASSVGGSRYEQYF	TGTGCCAGCAGCGTAGGCGGGAGCAGGTACGAGCAGTACTTC
TRBJ2-3	TRBV5-1	-	-	CASSLSVFVTDTQYF	TGCGCCAGCAGCTTAAGCGTATTTGTCACAGATACGCAGTATTTT
TRBJ1-1	TRBV3-1/TRBV3-2	-	-	CASSPPGEPEAFF	TGTGCCAGCAGCCCCCCTGGGGAGCCTGAAGCTTTCTTT
TRBJ1-1	TRBV18	-	-	CASSPYRAGTEAFF	TGTGCCAGCTCACCATACAGGGCGGGCACTGAAGCTTTCTTT
TRBJ1-1	TRBV9	-	-	CASSVAGVRAEAFF	TGTGCCAGCAGCGTAGCGGGGGTTAGGGCTGAAGCTTTCTTT
TRBJ2-7	TRBV29-1	-	-	CSVVDGRRRYEQYF	TGCAGCGTTGTCGACGGGAGAAGACGCTACGAGCAGTACTTC
TRBJ2-1	TRBV9	-	-	CASSVAEFREQFF	TGTGCCAGCAGCGTAGCGGAGTTTAGGGAGCAGTTCTTC
TRBJ2-7	TRBV24-1	-	TRBD1	CATSDPPGQGAIEQYF	TGTGCCACCAGTGACCCACCGGGACAGGGTGCCATAGAGCAGTACTTC
TRBJ1-2	TRBV6-5	-	TRBD1	CASSSTQGGLYGYTF	TGTGCCAGCAGCAGCACACAGGGGGGACTCTATGGCTACACCTTC
TRBJ1-5	TRBV3-1/TRBV3-2	-	-	CASSPGGGGNQPQHF	TGTGCCAGCAGCCCGGGGGGGGGCGGTAATCAGCCCCAGCATTTT
TRBJ2-7	TRBV10-3	-	-	CAAGGDSQKYEQYF	TGTGCCGCCGGGGGAGACAGCCAAAAGTACGAGCAGTACTTC
TRBJ2-2	TRBV20-1	-	TRBD2	CSASNSGRGNTGELFF	TGCAGTGCTAGTAATAGCGGGAGAGGGAACACCGGGGAGCTGTTTTTT
TRBJ1-6	TRBV19	-	TRBD1	CASTLGGTGYSPLHF	TGTGCCAGTACCCTGGGAGGGACAGGGTACTCACCCCTCCACTTT
TRBJ2-4	TRBV25-1	-	-	CASSGLAKNIQYF	TGTGCCAGCAGTGGGCTAGCCAAAAACATTCAGTACTTC
TRBJ1-1	TRBV7-9	-	-	CASTKTTETEAFF	TGTGCCAGCACCAAAACCACAGAAACTGAAGCTTTCTTT
TRBJ1-2	TRBV7-3	-	TRBD1	CASSLTGTGQGYTF	TGTGCCAGCAGCTTAACGGGGACAGGGCAGGGCTACACCTTC
TRBJ2-7	TRBV6-5	-	-	CASSRQWSSYEQYF	TGTGCCAGCAGTCGACAGTGGAGCTCCTACGAGCAGTACTTC
TRBJ2-3	TRBV3-1/TRBV3-2	-	TRBD2	CASSQGAGGSTDTQYF	TGTGCCAGCAGCCAAGGTGCGGGAGGGAGCACAGATACGCAGTATTTT
TRBJ1-2	TRBV3-1/TRBV3-2	-	-	CASSHWTEDDGYTF	TGTGCCAGCAGCCACTGGACAGAGGATGATGGCTACACCTTC
TRBJ2-7	TRBV30	-	TRBD2	CAWEAGANGVEQYF	TGTGCCTGGGAAGCGGGAGCGAATGGGGTTGAGCAGTACTTC
TRBJ2-7	TRBV7-8	-	-	CASSQHQGQSYEQYF	TGTGCCAGCAGTCAACACCAGGGTCAGAGCTACGAGCAGTACTTC
TRBJ2-1	TRBV24-1	-	-	CATRGLSEQFF	TGTGCCACGCGGGGCCTTTCTGAGCAGTTCTTC
TRBJ1-5	TRBV30	-	-	CAWSVSWQNNQPQHF	TGTGCCTGGAGTGTCTCTTGGCAGAACAATCAGCCCCAGCATTTT
TRBJ2-7	TRBV19	-	-	CASSTGLVSEQYF	TGTGCCAGTAGTACGGGACTCGTCAGCGAGCAGTACTTC
TRBJ1-1	TRBV29-1	few	TRBD1	CSAGQEKAFF	TGCAGCGCTGGACAGGAGAAAGCTTTCTTT
TRBJ2-2	TRBV6-5	-	TRBD2	CATLSREVFTGELFF	TGTGCCACCCTCTCGCGGGAGGTTTTCACCGGGGAGCTGTTTTTT
TRBJ2-5	TRBV5-1	once	TRBD1	CASSPGQVRDNGETQYF	TGCGCCAGCAGCCCGGGACAGGTCCGCGACAATGGAGAGACCCAGTACTTC
TRBJ2-2	TRBV7-9	-	-	CASSPDRNTGELFF	TGTGCCAGCAGCCCGGACAGAAACACCGGGGAGCTGTTTTTT
TRBJ2-7	TRBV18	-	-	CASSPGGAVSSYEQYF	TGTGCCAGCTCACCGGGCGGGGCGGTAAGCTCCTACGAGCAGTACTTC
TRBJ2-5	TRBV30	-	TRBD2	CALAGAGGETQYF	TGTGCCCTGGCTGGAGCGGGAGGGGAGACCCAGTACTTC